The text below deals with one T cell receptor (beta chain). Assay used: immunoSEQ multiplex PCR; TCRdb lists only in-frame clones, some missing. Of roughly 200,000 clones in the sample, around four fifths were seen once. The data are from a study of blood T cell repertoires in COVID-19. Across the study: Spain, Italy and the United States supplied samples that represented acute and convalescent COVID-19.

The CDR3 consists of 13 residues. CDR1 is SQVTM and CDR2 is ANQGSEA in the germline V gene. Trimming at V came to 4 bases and at J to 11 bases, leaving 12 bases not matched to a gene. The chain recombines TRBV29-1 with TRBJ1-1, with 8 bases fitting TRBD1. The specimen sequenced was peripheral blood. This TCR was recovered from a woman older than 75 with COVID-19, enrolled during active disease. The CDR3 region is CSVGAGTGSIAFF. The CDR3 region has the DNA TGCAGCGTTGGGGCCGGGACAGGTAGCATCGCTTTCTTT.